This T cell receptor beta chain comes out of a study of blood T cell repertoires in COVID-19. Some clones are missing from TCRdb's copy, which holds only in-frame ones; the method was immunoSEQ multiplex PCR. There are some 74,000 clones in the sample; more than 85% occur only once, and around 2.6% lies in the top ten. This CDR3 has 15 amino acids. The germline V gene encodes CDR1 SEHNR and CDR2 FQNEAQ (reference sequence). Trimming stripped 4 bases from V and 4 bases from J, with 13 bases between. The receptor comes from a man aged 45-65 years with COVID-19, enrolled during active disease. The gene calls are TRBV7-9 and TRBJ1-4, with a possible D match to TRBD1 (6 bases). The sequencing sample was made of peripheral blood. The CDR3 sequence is CASSSRGQSNEKLFF. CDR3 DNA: TGTGCCAGCAGCTCCCGAGGACAGAGTAATGAAAAACTGTTTTTT.